These T cell receptor beta chains were read from a single sample in a study of control samples from healthy donors and cancer patients. Using immunoSEQ multiplex PCR, the repertoire was profiled, and TCRdb retains in-frame clones only, with some absent. The table lists 350,000 to 450,000 clones, more than 80% of them singletons. The sequenced material came from PBMCs. All receptors derive from a man aged 35-49 years with head and neck cancer. CDR3s include the opening cysteine and the closing phenylalanine or tryptophan. The D gene is left open where the match is weak. Clone size, where shown, is once, few, many, or a class for clones that have expanded.

clone_size	v_call	j_call	d_call	cdr3_aa	cdr3_nt
-	TRBV18	TRBJ1-1	-	CASSPVTAWNTEAFF	TGTGCCAGCTCACCGGTAACAGCTTGGAACACTGAAGCTTTCTTT
-	TRBV24-1	TRBJ2-7	-	CATSDLPQAGPYEQYF	TGTGCCACCAGTGATTTGCCGCAGGCCGGGCCCTACGAGCAGTACTTC
-	TRBV21-1	TRBJ2-5	-	CASSKRWSLGETQYF	TGTGCCAGCAGCAAGAGGTGGAGCCTTGGAGAGACCCAGTACTTC
-	TRBV6-5	TRBJ2-1	TRBD2	CASSRGEGVYNEQFF	TGTGCCAGCAGCCGGGGGGAAGGGGTTTACAATGAGCAGTTCTTC
-	TRBV30	TRBJ1-1	-	CAWSQTMNTEAFF	TGTGCCTGGAGTCAGACTATGAACACTGAAGCTTTCTTT
-	TRBV7-2	TRBJ1-5	-	CASSPNLGSQPQHF	TGTGCCAGCAGCCCCAACTTGGGGAGTCAGCCCCAGCATTTT
-	TRBV24-1	TRBJ1-5	-	CATNRGGRGIKAQHF	TGTGCCACTAACCGCGGCGGGCGGGGAATTAAAGCCCAGCATTTT
-	TRBV12-3/TRBV12-4	TRBJ2-7	-	CASSFGPEQYF	TGTGCCAGCAGTTTTGGTCCCGAGCAGTACTTC
few	TRBV28	TRBJ1-4	-	CASRPTGRGNEKLFF	TGTGCCAGCAGACCTACAGGTAGGGGTAATGAAAAACTGTTTTTT
few	TRBV4-2	TRBJ1-1	TRBD1	CASSHVTWTGMNTEAFF	TGTGCCAGCAGCCACGTTACTTGGACAGGCATGAACACTGAAGCTTTCTTT
-	TRBV4-1	TRBJ2-5	-	CASSPAGSQVPPQETQYF	TGCGCCAGCAGCCCAGCGGGCTCCCAGGTTCCACCTCAAGAGACCCAGTACTTC
-	TRBV10-3	TRBJ2-3	TRBD2	CAISESVGTSGNTDTQYF	TGTGCCATCAGTGAGTCGGTCGGGACTAGCGGAAACACAGATACGCAGTATTTT
-	TRBV7-9	TRBJ1-2	TRBD1	CASSDPGTVYGYTF	TGTGCCAGCAGCGATCCCGGGACAGTCTATGGCTACACCTTC
-	TRBV27	TRBJ2-7	-	CASKRGGTIGDYEQYF	TGTGCCAGCAAAAGGGGAGGAACCATAGGGGACTACGAGCAGTACTTC
-	TRBV27	TRBJ2-5	TRBD2	CASSLWASGNVGTQYF	TGTGCCAGCAGTTTATGGGCTAGCGGGAACGTGGGGACCCAGTACTTC
-	TRBV5-1	TRBJ1-1	-	CASSLEGPEAFF	TGCGCCAGCAGCTTGGAGGGTCCTGAAGCTTTCTTT
-	TRBV7-9	TRBJ2-1	-	CASSPIRRAAEQFF	TGTGCCAGCAGCCCGATTAGGAGGGCCGCTGAGCAGTTCTTC
-	TRBV27	TRBJ2-3	TRBD2	CASSFSGGTSTDTQYF	TGTGCCAGCAGTTTTAGCGGGGGGACTAGCACAGATACGCAGTATTTT
-	TRBV9	TRBJ2-2	TRBD1	CASSAGQGMGTGELFF	TGTGCCAGCAGCGCTGGACAGGGAATGGGCACCGGGGAGCTGTTTTTT
once	TRBV28	TRBJ1-2	TRBD1	CASSSTDRGHGYTF	TGTGCCAGCAGTTCTACGGACAGGGGACATGGCTACACCTTC
once	TRBV3-1/TRBV3-2	TRBJ2-6	-	CASSQDFRGGPGANVLTF	TGTGCCAGCAGCCAAGATTTTAGGGGGGGGCCTGGGGCCAACGTCCTGACTTTC
few	TRBV5-5	TRBJ2-7	-	CASSFRQGYYEQYF	TGTGCCAGCAGCTTCCGGCAGGGTTACTACGAGCAGTACTTC
-	TRBV25-1	TRBJ2-5	TRBD2	CASSLAGDYKETQYF	TGTGCCAGCAGTCTGGCGGGAGACTATAAAGAGACCCAGTACTTC